Below, 26 T cell receptor beta chains from the same sample are listed, as sequenced in a study of cytomegalovirus exposure and HLA in healthy donors (dated by TCRdb to 2016 to 2017). Libraries were constructed by the immunoSEQ multiplex PCR assay. The multiplex PCR relied on a mix of 60 forward primers for TCR Vbeta segments and 13 reverse primers for TCR Jbeta segments. Held by TCRdb, this immuneACCESS table contains in-frame sequences only and omits some clones. Under half of the omission traces to an unresolved V gene where checked; the cause of the rest is unknown. In this sample the table shows some 130,000 clones, about 80% of which occur a single time. About 2.2% of the sample is held by the ten biggest clonotypes. Sequenced sample: PBMCs. The source is a man under 40 in good health and CMV-seronegative.

DNA of the CDR3: TGTGCCAGCAGCTTAACCTTGAGGGCTGACTATGGCTACACCTTC. Its protein is CASSLTLRADYGYTF. The chain links TRBV7-2 to TRBJ1-2, with unresolved D. V was cut by 2 bases and J by 3 bases, with 13 bases left in between. The germline V gene has CDR1 SGHTA and CDR2 FQGNSA. The CDR3 loop spans 15 amino acids. The complete variable domain, with remaining parts taken from reference TRBV7-2 and TRBJ1-2, reads GAGVSQSPSNKVTEKGKDVELRCDPISGHTALYWYRQSLGQGLEFLIYFQGNSAPDKSGLPSDRFSAERTGGSVSTLTIQRTQQEDSAVYLCASSLTLRADYGYTFGSGTRLTVV.

Note on this clone: Other DNA sequences in this sample translate to the same CDR3. The chain is built from TRBV5-4 and TRBJ2-2; 7 bases are a match to TRBD2. J gave up 2 bases and V 0 bases, and 4 bases lay outside the gene matches. This CDR3 contains 16 residues. CDR1 SGHNT and CDR2 YYREEE come from the germline V gene (reference sequence). The CDR3 loop reads CASSLGLAVNTGELFF. CDR3 DNA sequence: TGTGCCAGCAGCTTGGGACTAGCAGTAAACACCGGGGAGCTGTTTTTT.

The genes are TRBV15 and TRBJ2-7; D is unresolved. Germline loops: CDR1 LNHNV, CDR2 YYDKDF (reference sequence). The germline V and J ends were trimmed by 3 bases and 5 bases, with 17 bases remaining between them. CDR3 size: 15 residues. The CDR3 DNA follows: TGTGCCACCAGCAGCGTACGACCGCCCGGAGACGAGCAGTACTTC. The encoded protein is CATSSVRPPGDEQYF. The complete variable domain, with remaining parts taken from reference TRBV15 and TRBJ2-7, reads DAMVIQNPRYQVTQFGKPVTLSCSQTLNHNVMYWYQQKSSQAPKLLFHYYDKDFNNEADTPDNFQSRRPNTSFCFLDIRSPGLGDTAMYLCATSSVRPPGDEQYFGPGTRLTVT.

This clone was found a few times. The rearrangement uses TRBV14 and TRBJ1-4; 7 positions match TRBD1. This CDR3 spans 13 amino acids. With V trimmed by 8 bases and J by 7 bases, 7 bases remained unmatched. CDR1 and CDR2 (germline): SGHDN, FVKESK. This CDR3 reads CASRRQGSEKLFF. The CDR3 coding sequence is TGTGCCAGCCGAAGACAGGGAAGTGAAAAACTGTTTTTT.

The chain couples TRBV28 to TRBJ2-1; D perhaps matches TRBD2 (7 bases). The CDR3 length is 16 residues. Trimming shortened V by 3 bases and J by 5 bases, and 17 bases separated the two germline ends. Germline assignment: CDR1 MDHEN and CDR2 SYDVKM. CDR3 amino acids: CASSLAGASGDNEQFF. For the CDR3, the DNA is TGTGCCAGCAGTTTGGCGGGGGCTAGCGGTGACAATGAGCAGTTCTTC.

This sequence joins TRBV18 and TRBJ2-1; TRBD2 agrees at 8 bases. CDR3 size: 15 residues. The V segment lost 3 bases and the J segment 7 bases; nucleotides outside the gene matches: 8. Germline loops: CDR1 KGHSH, CDR2 LQKENI. The CDR3 DNA reads as TGTGCCAGCTCACCGTCAGCGGGAGCAGTGAATGAGCAGTTCTTC. This codes for CASSPSAGAVNEQFF.

The V call is TRBV7-2, the J call TRBJ2-5; 9 nucleotides align to TRBD2. The CDR3 length is 14 residues. Germline V lookup: CDR1 SGHTA, CDR2 FQGNSA. The trim removed 5 bases at V and 1 base at J, leaving 2 bases unmatched. The DNA of the CDR3 is TGTGCCAGCAGCCGGACTAGCGCCCAAGAGACCCAGTACTTC. It codes for CASSRTSAQETQYF.

This clone showed up just a few times. The CDR3 DNA reads as TGTGCCAGCACCCAAGGGGACACGCCGGGTCTTTCCTACGAGCAGTACTTC. Translated, it gives CASTQGDTPGLSYEQYF. The V and J genes are TRBV21-1 and TRBJ2-7; TRBD1 reflects the table's D call only, with no check against the DNA. TRBV21-1 counts as a pseudogene. CDR3 size: 17 residues.

The rearrangement links TRBV27 to TRBJ2-1; 9 bases fit TRBD2. The V and J ends lost 6 bases and 6 bases, in that order; junction bases with no gene match: 15. Germline assignment: CDR1 MNHEY and CDR2 SMNVEV (reference sequence). The CDR3 runs 17 residues. The CDR3, as DNA: TGTGCCAGCAGCTTGGTACGGGGCGGGAGGGCCGGCAATGAGCAGTTCTTC. Its protein product is CASSLVRGGRAGNEQFF.

The rearrangement links TRBV28 to TRBJ2-1; D ambiguous. The CDR3 contains 13 residues. The V end was cut by 7 bases, the J end by 9 bases, with 16 bases between. Germline CDR1 reads MDHEN; CDR2 reads SYDVKM. CDR3 sequence: CASTTGPYREQFF. In DNA, the CDR3 is TGTGCCAGCACCACTGGGCCCTACCGTGAGCAGTTCTTC.

The rearrangement links TRBV28 to TRBJ2-5; 13 bases align to TRBD2. V shed 3 bases and J 11 bases; nucleotides not matched to a gene: 27. The germline CDR1 and CDR2 sequences are MDHEN and SYDVKM. The CDR3 loop spans 21 amino acids. CDR3 amino acids: CASSFRVGSVLLAGGRREQYF. The DNA of the CDR3 is TGTGCCAGCAGTTTTCGGGTGGGCAGCGTACTACTAGCGGGAGGGCGTCGAGAGCAGTACTTC.

The chain links TRBV7-2 to TRBJ2-3, with D possibly TRBD2 on 6 matching bases. This CDR3 has 14 amino acids. From germline, CDR1 is SGHTA and CDR2 FQGNSA. Trimming took 5 bases from V and 1 from J, leaving 10 bases between them. The DNA of the CDR3 is TGTGCCAGCAGCCCCGGGACTGGCACAGATACGCAGTATTTT. Residues: CASSPGTGTDTQYF.

The chain uses TRBV10-1 and TRBJ1-2; TRBD1 aligns across 8 bases. The CDR3 has 12 residues. J gave up 8 bases and V 4 bases, and 3 bases lay outside the gene matches. The V gene's germline CDR1 is WNHNN and CDR2 SYGVQD (reference sequence). The CDR3 spells CASSGTGWGYTF. For the CDR3, the DNA is TGCGCCAGCAGTGGGACAGGGTGGGGCTACACCTTC.

The rearrangement joins TRBV6-1 to TRBJ2-7; D may be TRBD1 (6 bases). This CDR3 has 12 amino acids. With 6 bases removed from V and 3 bases from J, the gap between germline ends came to 9 bases. The germline gives CDR1 MNHNS, CDR2 SASEGT. The CDR3 here is CASRKDSYEQYF. The CDR3 DNA is TGTGCCAGCAGGAAGGACAGCTACGAGCAGTACTTC.

The rearrangement links TRBV19 to TRBJ1-2; no reliable D call. V lost 3 bases to trimming and J lost 6 bases, with 14 bases between them. Per germline, CDR1 LNHDA and CDR2 SQIVND (reference sequence). The CDR3 runs 14 residues. The CDR3 DNA reads TGTGCCAGTAGTATGGGCCCCGGAGGTGATGGCTACACCTTC. It is translated as CASSMGPGGDGYTF.

The chain carries TRBV19 and TRBJ2-7, with D unclear. Trimming removed 7 bases at V and 5 bases at J, with 21 bases between. This CDR3 contains 15 residues. Germline assignment: CDR1 LNHDA and CDR2 SQIVND (reference sequence). The CDR3 DNA is TGTGCCAGTACCACTTACCGATGGCGGTTCCACGAGCAGTACTTC. Protein: CASTTYRWRFHEQYF.

V and J are TRBV27 and TRBJ1-1; D is perhaps TRBD1 (6 bases). CDR1 is MNHEY, CDR2 SMNVEV, per germline (reference sequence). The CDR3 consists of 15 residues. V gave up 5 bases and J gave up 6 bases, with 19 bases separating them. This CDR3 reads CASSPLTITGSEAFF. As DNA, the CDR3 is TGTGCCAGCAGTCCTCTTACCATTACAGGGTCTGAAGCTTTCTTT.

The V gene is TRBV28, the J gene TRBJ2-2; D unresolved. The CDR3 is 15 residues long. V lost 7 bases, J lost 1 base, and 13 bases lay in between. Germline V lookup: CDR1 MDHEN, CDR2 SYDVKM. The CDR3 region is CASKSAAKNTGELFF. DNA of the CDR3: TGTGCCAGCAAATCGGCAGCGAAGAACACCGGGGAGCTGTTTTTT.

This chain uses TRBV7-9 with TRBJ2-2; 8 bases fit TRBD1. The germline V gene has CDR1 SEHNR and CDR2 FQNEAQ (reference sequence). Unmatched junction bases numbered 7, after V lost 7 bases and J lost 0 bases. The CDR3 extends over 16 amino acids. CDR3 in amino acids: CASTPWGQANTGELFF. The CDR3 region has the DNA TGTGCCAGCACCCCTTGGGGACAGGCGAACACCGGGGAGCTGTTTTTT.

This clone was seen ten or more times. The chain carries TRBV18 and TRBJ1-5; D is unclear. Trimming cost V 2 bases and J 5 bases, with 10 bases left between them. Germline assignment: CDR1 KGHSH and CDR2 LQKENI. The CDR3 length is 14 residues. CDR3 region: CASSPSGRDQPQHF. CDR3 nucleotide sequence: TGTGCCAGCTCACCATCCGGGAGGGATCAGCCCCAGCATTTT.

The V and J genes are TRBV4-1 and TRBJ2-3; 9 nucleotides agree with TRBD2. The germline V gene encodes CDR1 MGHRA and CDR2 YSYEKL. V dropped 3 bases and J dropped 5; count of bases not matched to a gene: 6. CDR3 length: 15 residues. In nucleotides, the CDR3 is TGCGCCAGCAGCCAGTTAGCGGGAGAAGGAGATACGCAGTATTTT. This encodes CASSQLAGEGDTQYF.

The chain is built from TRBV18 and TRBJ1-2; D not certain. Germline V CDR1 and CDR2: KGHSH, LQKENI. This CDR3 has 15 amino acids. V lost 2 bases to trimming and J lost 0 bases, with 10 bases between them. This CDR3 is CASSPDQRPNYGYTF. The CDR3 DNA is TGTGCCAGCTCACCAGATCAGCGCCCTAACTATGGCTACACCTTC.

The V and J genes are TRBV15 and TRBJ2-2; a weak D match, TRBD1 (5 bases). Looked up from germline, CDR1 is LNHNV and CDR2 is YYDKDF (reference sequence). The CDR3 runs to 14 residues. V lost 0 bases and J lost 7, with 9 bases in between. The CDR3 DNA reads TGTGCCACCAGCAGAGATCTCAGGGTCGGGGAGCTGTTTTTT. Translating it yields CATSRDLRVGELFF.

V and J are TRBV7-9 and TRBJ2-5, with a possible D match to TRBD1 (6 bases). Gene TRBJ2-7 matches the end of the DNA better, so the J call may be wrong. The CDR3 has 13 residues. CDR1 is SEHNR, CDR2 FQNEAQ, per germline (reference sequence). In DNA form, the CDR3 reads TGTGCCAGCAGCGGGACAAGATCCTACGAGCAGTACTTC. It is translated as CASSGTRSYEQYF.

On this clone: Within the sample, other DNA sequences also encode this same CDR3. This chain connects TRBV6-5 to TRBJ1-2; no clear D gene. The CDR3 is made up of 14 amino acids. Germline loops: CDR1 MNHEY, CDR2 SVGAGI. V lost 6 bases to trimming and J lost 0 bases, with 11 bases between them. The CDR3 here is CASRRDLANYGYTF. DNA of the CDR3: TGTGCCAGCAGACGGGATTTAGCTAACTATGGCTACACCTTC.

This chain connects TRBV30 to TRBJ2-3; TRBD2 might be the D (5 bases). V lost 5 bases, J lost 8 bases, and 17 bases lay in between. This CDR3 is built from 13 residues. CDR1 is GTSNPN, CDR2 SVGIG, per germline (reference sequence). Written as DNA, the CDR3 is TGTGCCTGGGGAATCCCCATAGAGGGTACGCAGTATTTT. Protein product: CAWGIPIEGTQYF. Full variable domain (rest looked up from reference TRBV30 and TRBJ2-3): SQTIHQWPATLVQPVGSPLSLECTVEGTSNPNLYWYRQAAGRGLQLLFYSVGIGQISSEVPQNLSASRPQDRQFILSSKKLLLSDSGFYLCAWGIPIEGTQYFGPGTRLTVL.